This TCR beta chain was documented in a study of cytomegalovirus exposure and HLA in healthy donors. Study outcomes and limitations: Later, an analysis found that common viral pathogens appeared to be linked with several of the most significant clusters.

The primer mix had 60 Vbeta and 13 Jbeta primers. Clones were sequenced by immunoSEQ multiplex PCR, and TCRdb holds only the in-frame ones, with some missing. The table records approximately 130,000 clones, around two thirds of them present only once. About this clone: Its antigen remains unidentified.

Everyone who donated was a healthy bone marrow donor. V shed 5 bases and J 7 bases; nucleotides not matched to a gene: 7. This CDR3 has 15 residues. Per the germline V gene, CDR1 is MNHEY and CDR2 is SMNVEV (reference sequence). The receptor comes from a human donor in good health. Sequenced input: PBMCs. The rearrangement joins TRBV27 to TRBJ1-6; 8 nucleotides align to TRBD1. This chain's CDR3 is CASSEWTGTNSPLHF. The CDR3 region has the DNA TGTGCCAGCAGTGAATGGACAGGGACGAATTCACCCCTCCACTTT.